The 12 T cell receptor beta chains below come from one sample, sequenced in a study of blood T cell repertoires in COVID-19. Sequencing used immunoSEQ multiplex PCR; TCRdb keeps in-frame clones, though not all of them. The table shows 200,000 to 250,000 clones, with just over 90% occurring only once. Sequences were obtained from peripheral blood. The source is a man aged 25 to 40 with acute or convalescent COVID-19.

This clone was seen a single time. The genes are TRBV28 and TRBJ2-7; 9 bases are shared with TRBD1. The V gene's germline CDR1 is MDHEN and CDR2 SYDVKM. The CDR3 length is 19 residues. Trimming at V came to 7 bases and at J to 2 bases, leaving 21 bases not matched to a gene. As DNA, the CDR3 is TGTGCCAGCATCTCGGGGACAGGGTATTGGAGTGGGGTTACCTACGAGCAGTACTTC. It specifies CASISGTGYWSGVTYEQYF.

J is TRBJ2-5 and V is TRBV5-4, with D possibly being TRBD2 (6 bases). CDR1 and CDR2 (germline): SGHNT, YYREEE (reference sequence). V was pared by 0 bases and J by 4 bases, with 10 bases between. There are 14 residues in the CDR3. CDR3 sequence reads: CASSLAGVLETQYF. The CDR3, as DNA: TGTGCCAGCAGCTTGGCGGGGGTACTAGAGACCCAGTACTTC.

V is TRBV18 and J is TRBJ2-5; 10 nucleotides agree with TRBD1. Looked up from germline, CDR1 is KGHSH and CDR2 is LQKENI. V shed 5 bases and J 2 bases; nucleotides not matched to a gene: 5. The CDR3 totals 15 residues. CDR3 loop: CASSTDRGLQETQYF. The CDR3 DNA sequence: TGTGCCAGCTCAACAGACAGGGGGCTTCAAGAGACCCAGTACTTC.

The rearrangement joins TRBV7-8 to TRBJ2-5; tentatively, D is TRBD2 (6 bases). CDR3 length: 16 residues. Germline lookup yields CDR1 SGHVS and CDR2 FQNEAQ. The V end lost 4 bases, the J end lost 1 base, and 16 bases lay between the germline ends. CDR3 protein: CASSSDRLVRQETQYF. CDR3 coding DNA: TGTGCCAGCAGCTCTGATAGACTAGTACGCCAAGAGACCCAGTACTTC.

The rearrangement uses TRBV9 and TRBJ2-1, with D unresolved. CDR3 length equals 12 residues. Germline assignment: CDR1 SGDLS and CDR2 YYNGEE. V was clipped by 0 bases and J by 9 bases, with 7 bases between them. CDR3 loop: CASSVEYGEQFF. Written as DNA, the CDR3 is TGTGCCAGCAGCGTAGAGTACGGTGAGCAGTTCTTC.

The chain links TRBV30 to TRBJ2-1, with 10 bases that match TRBD2. The germline V gene encodes CDR1 GTSNPN and CDR2 SVGIG (reference sequence). With V trimmed by 5 bases and J by 5 bases, 6 bases remained unmatched. The CDR3 covers 14 residues. CDR3 nucleotide sequence: TGTGCCTGGGAGAGCGGGAGGGTTCACAATGAGCAGTTCTTC. This codes for CAWESGRVHNEQFF.

This chain uses TRBV10-3 with TRBJ2-3; the D gene is possibly TRBD1 (6 bases). The germline CDR1 and CDR2 sequences are ENHRY and SYGVKD. CDR3 length: 15 amino acids. With 3 bases removed from V and 5 bases from J, the gap between germline ends came to 15 bases. The DNA for the CDR3 is TGTGCCATCAGTGACGGGACCCAGGGGATAGATACGCAGTATTTT. It specifies CAISDGTQGIDTQYF.

The chain couples TRBV28 to TRBJ2-7; D may be TRBD1 (5 bases). In germline, CDR1 is MDHEN, CDR2 SYDVKM. The CDR3 contains 13 residues. V was pared by 7 bases and J by 2 bases, with 12 bases between. The CDR3 is CASKVQGTYEQYF. CDR3 DNA sequence: TGTGCCAGCAAGGTCCAGGGAACCTACGAGCAGTACTTC.

The chain carries TRBV4-2 and TRBJ1-2, with a tentative D call TRBD1 (5 bases). The CDR3 has 16 amino acids. The V and J ends lost 0 bases and 6 bases respectively, with 17 bases between them. Germline assignment: CDR1 LGHNA and CDR2 YNFKEQ. The chain's CDR3 is CASSQERTGGFDGYTF. The CDR3 DNA reads as TGTGCCAGCAGCCAAGAACGCACGGGGGGGTTCGATGGCTACACCTTC.

As DNA, the CDR3 is TGCGCCAGCAGCTTGGCCATAGGGGGCCGTGGGGCCAACGTCCTGACTTTC. Amino acids: CASSLAIGGRGANVLTF. The chain has TRBV5-1 and TRBJ2-6, with TRBD1 identical over 7 bases. There are 17 residues in the CDR3. J gave up 3 bases and V 0 bases, and 6 bases lay outside the gene matches. Germline assignment: CDR1 SGHRS and CDR2 YFSETQ.

The CDR3 DNA follows: TGTGCCAGCGGACCCCCCAGCGGGACTGCCACAGATACGCAGTATTTT. Protein: CASGPPSGTATDTQYF. J is TRBJ2-3 and V is TRBV28; 7 bases fit TRBD2. Germline loops: CDR1 MDHEN, CDR2 SYDVKM. The ends lost 8 bases at V and 2 bases at J; junction bases unmatched: 13. The CDR3 has 16 residues.

The rearrangement links TRBV9 to TRBJ1-6, with 10 bases identical to TRBD1. The CDR3 extends over 14 amino acids. Germline V gene lookup returns CDR1 SGDLS and CDR2 YYNGEE. Trimming at V came to 2 bases and at J to 9 bases, leaving 2 bases not matched to a gene. DNA of the CDR3: TGTGCCAGCAGCGTGGGGACAGGGGTTTCACCCCTCCACTTT. As protein: CASSVGTGVSPLHF.